Below, one T cell receptor (beta chain) is given with its context. Its antigen is undetermined. Some clones are missing from TCRdb's copy, which holds only in-frame ones; the method was immunoSEQ multiplex PCR. The sample carries 150,000 to 200,000 clones, 92% recorded once. The sample belongs to a study of T cell responses to AZD1222 COVID-19 vaccine. Whole-study results and caveats: Baseline seropositivity characterized only a handful of AZD1222 recipients. There were mostly white British donors and more females than males, and clonal diversity was possibly underestimated. Researchers report vaccine-associated CD4 TCRs spanning spike, with dominance at 160-218 and 743-854. Regions left unmutated in variants are reportedly the target of nearly half of spike-specific TCRs.

In germline, CDR1 is SGHRS, CDR2 YFSETQ. V lost 8 bases, J lost 4 bases, and 13 bases lay in between. This CDR3 spans 13 amino acids. The TCR sequence derives from an adult in good health. This chain joins TRBV5-1 and TRBJ1-3; D unresolved. Sequencing used peripheral blood, obtained on day 0 of AZD1222 vaccination. CDR3 protein: CASARELGNTIYF. Written as DNA, the CDR3 is TGCGCCAGTGCAAGGGAGTTAGGAAACACCATATATTTT.